The table lists the clone carrying this T cell receptor (beta chain) with a few counts. The CDR3 is 17 amino acids. Trimming took off 0 bases at V and 4 bases at J, with 13 bases between the two ends. From germline, CDR1 is SEHNR and CDR2 FQNEAQ (reference sequence). Documented time point: pre-sensitization, week 0. Treatment: therapeutic diphenylcyclopropenone sensitization with weekly scalp DPC. The donor pool consisted of alopecia patients aged 18 to 70 years, considered suitable for DPC. The sample comes from a study of human T cells and chemical hapten exposure. Study-wide background: Small differences in pooled library volume mainly drove the variation in TCR yields per sample.

Unique molecular identifiers were affixed to discrete cDNA molecules within the library. Original methodology: The median was about 96,000 TCRs per sample, ranging roughly 20,000 to 750,000. MiXCR, run by TCRdb on the RACE reads, gives a single entry per CDR3 protein. It is TCRdb's table, rather than the study itself, that gives the V and J calls and clone size. This table has a few hundred thousand distinct CDR3 sequences, around 5.5% appearing once. This material consisted of whole blood, taken in connection with sensitization to the hapten diphenylcyclopropenone (DPC). The chain combines TRBV7-9 with TRBJ1-6; TRBD1 might be the D (5 bases). The receptor comes from a woman aged 18-29 years with alopecia areata. Some clones in this sample may be carry-over from other donors' samples. The CDR3 DNA is TGTGCCAGCAGCTTAGCGCAGGGTGGCGTGTATAATTCACCCCTCCACTTT. Its protein is CASSLAQGGVYNSPLHF.